This record concerns one TCR beta chain sequence. Trimming pared 0 bases from V and 4 bases from J, leaving 12 bases between. Germline loops: CDR1 SGHRS, CDR2 YFSETQ. The CDR3 totals 15 residues. TCRdb's table, derived via immunoSEQ multiplex PCR, lists solely in-frame clones and lacks some. Here the sample spans more than 300,000 clones, 85% to 90% being singletons. The data are from a study of blood T cell repertoires in COVID-19. The specimen was PBMCs or T cells enriched from blood (not recorded which). The chain carries TRBV5-1 and TRBJ2-3, with D maybe TRBD2 (7 bases). The TCR sequence derives from a woman under 30 who had recovered from COVID-19. For the CDR3, the DNA is TGCGCCAGCAGCTTGGTACAGGGAGGGGCAGATACGCAGTATTTT. This translates into CASSLVQGGADTQYF.